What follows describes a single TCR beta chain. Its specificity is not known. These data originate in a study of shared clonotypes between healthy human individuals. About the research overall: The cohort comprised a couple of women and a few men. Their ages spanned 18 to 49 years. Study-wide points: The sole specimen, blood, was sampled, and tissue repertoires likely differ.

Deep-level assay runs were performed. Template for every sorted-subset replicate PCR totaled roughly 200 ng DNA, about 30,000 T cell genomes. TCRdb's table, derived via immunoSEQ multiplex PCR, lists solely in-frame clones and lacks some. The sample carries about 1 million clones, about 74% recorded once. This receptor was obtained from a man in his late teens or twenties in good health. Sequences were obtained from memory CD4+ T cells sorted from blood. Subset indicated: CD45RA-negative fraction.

CDR3 DNA: TGCGCCAGCAGTGATTTGGAGATCACAGATACGCAGTATTTT. This encodes CASSDLEITDTQYF. V is TRBV10-1 and J is TRBJ2-3; D is unresolved. Looked up from germline, CDR1 is WNHNN and CDR2 is SYGVQD (reference sequence). The germline V and J ends were trimmed by 3 bases and 2 bases, with 9 bases remaining between them. The CDR3 consists of 14 residues.